The source of this T cell receptor (beta chain) is a study of identical twins. With regard to this clonotype: Its specificity is not known.

TCRdb reanalysed the 5' RACE reads using MiXCR and keeps one entry per CDR3 protein. This table holds 250,000 to 350,000 distinct CDR3 sequences, more than 8% found once. Healthy Caucasians, and only they, were the donors. General study findings and limits: Memory repertoires lacked the insertion deficit that abundant cord blood beta clonotypes showed. The conclusions drew on cross-sectional statistical analysis instead of tracking the same donors.

V was pared by 5 bases and J by 6 bases, with 7 bases of the junction left unmatched. CDR3 size: 15 residues. CDR1 and CDR2 (germline): PRHDT, FYEKMQ (reference sequence). These records were also assigned to another study, of yellow fever vaccine responses in identical twins. As that study records: Twins' vaccine T cell responses were reported to seem partly convergent and partly personalized.

The sample comprised CD8+ T cells sorted from blood. The TCR sequence derives from a woman aged 18-29 years in good health. The V gene is TRBV13, the J gene TRBJ1-2; TRBD1 agrees at 12 bases. The CDR3 loop is CASSVRDRGRDGYTF. The CDR3 DNA reads as TGTGCCAGCAGCGTACGGGACAGGGGGCGGGATGGCTACACCTTC.